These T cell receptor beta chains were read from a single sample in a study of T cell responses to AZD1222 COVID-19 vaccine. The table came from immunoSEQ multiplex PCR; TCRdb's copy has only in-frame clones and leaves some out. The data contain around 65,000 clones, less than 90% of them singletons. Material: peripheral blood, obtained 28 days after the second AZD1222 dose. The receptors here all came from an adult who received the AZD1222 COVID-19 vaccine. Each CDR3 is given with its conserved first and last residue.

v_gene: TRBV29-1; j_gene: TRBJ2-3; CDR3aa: CGVETGQGTDTQYF
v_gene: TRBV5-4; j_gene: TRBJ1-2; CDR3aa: CASSSYGANYGYTF
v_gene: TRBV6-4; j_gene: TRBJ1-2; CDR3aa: CASSDSGQGGYTF
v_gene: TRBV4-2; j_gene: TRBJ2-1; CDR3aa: CASSQEGLLVNNEQFF
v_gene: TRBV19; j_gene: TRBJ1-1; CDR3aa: CASSPLPGNTEAFF
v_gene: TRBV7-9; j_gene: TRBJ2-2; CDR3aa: CASSLQGDTGELFF
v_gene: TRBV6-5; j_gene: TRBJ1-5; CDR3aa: CASSDSDNQPQHF
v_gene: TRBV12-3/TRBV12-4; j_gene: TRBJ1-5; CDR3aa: CASSFFNQPQHF
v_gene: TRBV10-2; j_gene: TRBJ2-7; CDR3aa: CASSDYKDLYEQYF
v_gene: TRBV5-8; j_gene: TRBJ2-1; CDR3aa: CASSGNRGRNEQFF
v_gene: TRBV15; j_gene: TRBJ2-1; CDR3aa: CATRGYGSLSYNEQFF
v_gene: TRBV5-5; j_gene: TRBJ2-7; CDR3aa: CASSLDGVRSYEQYF
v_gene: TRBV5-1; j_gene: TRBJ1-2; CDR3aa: CASSLERGPRNGYTF
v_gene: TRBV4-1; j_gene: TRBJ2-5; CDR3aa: CASSQESRASGTQYF
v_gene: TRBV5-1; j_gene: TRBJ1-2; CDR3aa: CASSPGGGLDYGYTF
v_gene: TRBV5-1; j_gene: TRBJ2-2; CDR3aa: CASSPSGRANTGELFF
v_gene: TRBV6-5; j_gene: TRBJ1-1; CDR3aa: CASSLTVGVTEAFF
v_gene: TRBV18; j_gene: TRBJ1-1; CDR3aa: CASAPETNTEAFF
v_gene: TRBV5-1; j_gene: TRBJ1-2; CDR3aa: CASSPRGQGYDGYTF
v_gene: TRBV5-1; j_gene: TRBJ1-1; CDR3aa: CASSRPGQGVAEAFF
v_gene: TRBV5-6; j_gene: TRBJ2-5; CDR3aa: CASSLSTRWETQYF
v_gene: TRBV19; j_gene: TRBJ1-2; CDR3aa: CASSISSIGFGSGYTF
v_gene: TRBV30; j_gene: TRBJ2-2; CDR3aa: CAWNPQWSTGELFF
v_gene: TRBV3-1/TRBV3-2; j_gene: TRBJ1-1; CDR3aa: CASSREASNTEAFF